The 27 T cell receptor beta chains below come from one sample, sequenced in a study of Tregs in tolerant kidney transplant recipients. Profiled with immunoSEQ multiplex PCR; TCRdb holds only in-frame clones, not every one. The data show around 85,000 clones, with approximately 89% seen just once and around 0.32% held by the top ten. Sequenced material: Tregs from blood, taken before the transplant. Receptors originate from a human donor who received a combined kidney and bone marrow transplant.

V gene TRBV11-1 combines with J gene TRBJ1-1, with D tentatively TRBD1 (5 bases). Trimming shortened V by 5 bases and J by 1 base, and 8 bases separated the two germline ends. Germline V lookup: CDR1 SGHAT, CDR2 FQDESV (reference sequence). CDR3 length: 13 residues. CDR3 sequence (DNA): TGTGCCAGCAGCAGGCAGGGGAACACTGAAGCTTTCTTT. Protein product: CASSRQGNTEAFF.

CDR3 sequence (DNA): TGTGCCAGCTCACTGGGGTCGAATGAAAAACTGTTTTTT. It codes for CASSLGSNEKLFF. This chain connects TRBV18 to TRBJ1-4, with D hard to call. There are 13 residues in the CDR3. The ends were cut back, 4 bases at V and 5 bases at J, with 8 bases in the middle. The V gene's germline CDR1 is KGHSH and CDR2 LQKENI.

This chain links TRBV7-2 with TRBJ2-3; D gene unclear. Deletions cut 1 base from V and 4 bases from J, with 9 bases between. The germline V gene has CDR1 SGHTA and CDR2 FQGNSA. CDR3 size: 14 residues. The CDR3 nucleotides read TGTGCCAGCAGCTTAGATCACAGTGCAGATACGCAGTATTTT. Amino acids: CASSLDHSADTQYF.

V is TRBV4-1 and J is TRBJ2-7; the match to TRBD2 covers 7 bases. The trim removed 1 base at V and 3 bases at J, leaving 6 bases unmatched. The germline CDR1 and CDR2 sequences are MGHRA and YSYEKL. CDR3 length equals 15 residues. The CDR3 region is CASSQVGSGNYEQYF. DNA for the CDR3: TGCGCCAGCAGCCAAGTTGGGAGCGGGAACTACGAGCAGTACTTC.

This chain links TRBV2 with TRBJ2-5; the match to TRBD2 covers 10 bases. In germline, CDR1 is SNHLY, CDR2 FYNNEI. V lost 8 bases to trimming and J lost 5 bases; unmatched junction nucleotides: 5. This CDR3 contains 13 residues. CDR3 sequence reads: CASLAGVGETQYF. CDR3 coding DNA: TGTGCCAGCCTAGCGGGAGTTGGGGAGACCCAGTACTTC.

The genes are TRBV6-5 and TRBJ2-1; a possible D gene is TRBD2 (7 bases). The CDR3 contains 14 residues. The V end was cut by 4 bases, the J end by 9 bases, with 16 bases between. CDR1 and CDR2 from the germline V gene are MNHEY and SVGAGI. This CDR3 is CASSFGLGGTEQFF. In DNA, the CDR3 is TGTGCCAGCAGTTTCGGACTAGGGGGGACTGAGCAGTTCTTC.

The rearrangement joins TRBV7-8 to TRBJ2-5; perhaps D is TRBD1 or TRBD2 (6 bases each). Trimming took off 1 base at V and 5 bases at J, with 14 bases between the two ends. The CDR3 runs 15 residues. Germline V lookup: CDR1 SGHVS, CDR2 FQNEAQ. The CDR3 region is CASSLVFQGRETQYF. CDR3 nucleotides: TGTGCCAGCAGCTTAGTATTCCAGGGGAGGGAGACCCAGTACTTC.

This clone showed up just once. The CDR3 is CASSLMQGKNTF. CDR3 sequence (DNA): TGTGCCAGCAGCTTAATGCAGGGTAAAAACACCTTC. This rearrangement joins TRBV7-2 to TRBJ1-2; D may be TRBD1 (5 bases). This CDR3 spans 12 amino acids. V lost 2 bases to trimming and J lost 12 bases, with 13 bases between them. The germline gives CDR1 SGHTA, CDR2 FQGNSA. The whole variable domain, remainder taken from reference TRBV7-2 and TRBJ1-2, is GAGVSQSPSNKVTEKGKDVELRCDPISGHTALYWYRQSLGQGLEFLIYFQGNSAPDKSGLPSDRFSAERTGGSVSTLTIQRTQQEDSAVYLCASSLMQGKNTFGSGTRLTVV.

This rearrangement joins TRBV28 to TRBJ2-1; TRBD2 aligns across 11 bases. The CDR3 consists of 15 residues. V lost 9 bases and J lost 7; bases outside the gene matches: 11. Per the germline V gene, CDR1 is MDHEN and CDR2 is SYDVKM. The CDR3 region is CASSEDLAGGNEQFF. The CDR3 bases are TGTGCCAGTTCGGAGGATCTAGCGGGAGGAAATGAGCAGTTCTTC.

The J gene is TRBJ1-4, the V gene TRBV7-2, with D hard to call. The V and J ends lost 2 bases and 0 bases respectively, with 7 bases between them. The CDR3 loop spans 15 amino acids. Germline V lookup: CDR1 SGHTA, CDR2 FQGNSA. CDR3 amino acids: CASSLSLATNEKLFF. The CDR3 nucleotides read TGTGCCAGCAGCTTATCTCTTGCAACTAATGAAAAACTGTTTTTT.

This chain uses TRBV6-5 with TRBJ2-3; 13 nucleotides line up with TRBD2. Per germline, CDR1 MNHEY and CDR2 SVGAGI. This CDR3 is built from 15 residues. The V segment lost 6 bases and the J segment 2 bases; nucleotides outside the gene matches: 2. Here the CDR3 reads CASSGLAGATDTQYF. The CDR3 DNA sequence: TGTGCCAGCAGCGGACTAGCGGGAGCCACAGATACGCAGTATTTT.

The chain carries TRBV10-1 and TRBJ2-7, with TRBD2 matching 11 bases. V dropped 6 bases and J dropped 3; count of bases not matched to a gene: 7. Germline values: CDR1 WNHNN, CDR2 SYGVQD (reference sequence). This CDR3 comprises 15 residues. The CDR3 loop is CASSAGTSGNYEQYF. The CDR3 coding sequence is TGCGCCAGCAGCGCTGGGACTAGCGGTAACTACGAGCAGTACTTC.

The V call is TRBV29-1, the J call TRBJ2-7; 9 bases line up with TRBD2. This CDR3 spans 13 amino acids. CDR1 is SQVTM, CDR2 ANQGSEA, per germline. Trimming cost V 7 bases and J 2 bases; bases outside gene matches: 6. The CDR3 spells CSARTSETYEQYF. The CDR3 region has the DNA TGCAGCGCAAGGACTAGCGAAACCTACGAGCAGTACTTC.

The V gene is TRBV28, the J gene TRBJ2-3, with no clear D. The CDR3 covers 15 residues. Germline V lookup: CDR1 MDHEN, CDR2 SYDVKM. Trimming pared 5 bases from V and 2 bases from J, leaving 14 bases between. The CDR3 here is CASSTPGGLTDTQYF. The DNA for the CDR3 is TGTGCCAGCAGTACCCCGGGCGGCCTCACAGATACGCAGTATTTT.

This sequence joins TRBV18 and TRBJ2-1; 10 nucleotides align to TRBD2. This CDR3 has 15 amino acids. Losses at the gene ends were 1 base for V and 4 bases for J; bases not matched to a gene: 1. Per the germline V gene, CDR1 is KGHSH and CDR2 is LQKENI. The CDR3 sequence is CASSPRTSGYNEQFF. The DNA for the CDR3 is TGTGCCAGCTCACCACGGACTAGCGGTTACAATGAGCAGTTCTTC. Based on the CDR3 plus reference TRBV18 and TRBJ2-1, the full variable domain is NAGVMQNPRHLVRRRGQEARLRCSPMKGHSHVYWYRQLPEEGLKFMVYLQKENIIDESGMPKERFSAEFPKEGPSILRIQQVVRGDSAAYFCASSPRTSGYNEQFFGPGTRLTVL.

The J gene is TRBJ1-5, the V gene TRBV2, with TRBD1 matching over 7 bases. The length of the CDR3 is 14 residues. The V and J ends lost 6 bases and 0 bases, in that order; junction bases with no gene match: 2. CDR1 is SNHLY, CDR2 FYNNEI, per germline. The CDR3: CASRGDSSNQPQHF. The CDR3 DNA reads as TGTGCCAGCAGAGGGGACAGTAGCAATCAGCCCCAGCATTTT.

Remarks on this clone: Relative to the germline gene, one junction end is altered; a read error may explain this. J is TRBJ2-1 and V is TRBV7-9; 10 bases match TRBD2. CDR3 size: 11 residues. CDR1 is SEHNR, CDR2 FQNEAQ, per germline (reference sequence). Written as DNA, the CDR3 is TGTGCCAGCAGCGCGGGGACTAGCGTACTCTTC. Amino acid sequence: CASSAGTSVLF.

CDR3 nucleotide sequence: TGTGCCAGCAGGACTAGCGGGACGCATGAGCAGTTCTTC. Amino acid sequence: CASRTSGTHEQFF. This chain uses TRBV18 with TRBJ2-1; 12 nucleotides match TRBD2. The CDR3 runs 13 residues. CDR1 is KGHSH and CDR2 is LQKENI in the germline V gene. The ends lost 8 bases at V and 8 bases at J; junction bases unmatched: 4.

The chain is built from TRBV5-6 and TRBJ1-1, with a weak D call TRBD1 (5 bases). This CDR3 is built from 13 residues. Germline loops: CDR1 SGHDT, CDR2 YYEEEE. V shed 0 bases and J shed 4 bases, with 7 bases lying between them. CDR3 sequence reads: CASSLERGTEAFF. CDR3 bases: TGTGCCAGCAGCTTGGAAAGGGGCACTGAAGCTTTCTTT.

The chain combines TRBV15 with TRBJ2-5, with TRBD1 identical over 7 bases. The end of the DNA is better explained by TRBJ2-7, so the J call may be wrong. CDR3 size: 13 residues. Germline V gene lookup returns CDR1 LNHNV and CDR2 YYDKDF (reference sequence). In nucleotides, the CDR3 is TGTGCCACCAGATTTACAGGGGAATACGAGCAGTACTTC. Amino acid sequence: CATRFTGEYEQYF.

The chain joins TRBV15 to TRBJ2-5; D gene ambiguous. The J call is in doubt because the DNA end fits TRBJ2-7 better. This CDR3 region has 15 residues. Looked up from germline, CDR1 is LNHNV and CDR2 is YYDKDF (reference sequence). This CDR3 reads CATSKLRLPPYEQYF. The CDR3, as DNA: TGTGCCACCAGTAAGCTGAGACTCCCACCCTACGAGCAGTACTTC.

This chain connects TRBV20-1 to TRBJ2-1; the D is unclear. The CDR3 length is 10 residues. Trimming removed 4 bases at V and 8 bases at J, with 6 bases between. The germline V gene has CDR1 DFQATT and CDR2 SNEGSKA (reference sequence). The CDR3 nucleotides are TGCAGTGCTAACGTCCATGAGCAGTTCTTC. It encodes CSANVHEQFF.

The chain uses TRBV27 and TRBJ2-1; no definite D call. The CDR3 is 14 amino acids. Germline values: CDR1 MNHEY, CDR2 SMNVEV (reference sequence). V lost 0 bases to trimming and J lost 3 bases, with 6 bases between them. CDR3 amino acids: CASSLSADYNEQFF. CDR3 bases: TGTGCCAGCAGTTTATCGGCTGACTACAATGAGCAGTTCTTC.

This clone was seen only once. The V and J genes are TRBV5-1 and TRBJ2-3; 9 bases are a match to TRBD2. CDR3 length equals 15 residues. V shed 4 bases and J 0 bases; nucleotides not matched to a gene: 3. Germline CDR1 SGHRS, CDR2 YFSETQ. The CDR3 region is CASSTTSGSTDTQYF. The CDR3 DNA is TGCGCCAGCAGCACAACTAGCGGGAGCACAGATACGCAGTATTTT.

This chain links TRBV5-4 with TRBJ1-4; 7 bases map to TRBD1. This CDR3 spans 14 amino acids. The V and J ends lost 0 bases and 5 bases, in that order; junction bases with no gene match: 1. The germline gives CDR1 SGHNT, CDR2 YYREEE (reference sequence). Here the CDR3 DNA reads TGTGCCAGCAGCTTGGACAGGGGAAATGAAAAACTGTTTTTT. Its translation: CASSLDRGNEKLFF.

The rearrangement joins TRBV30 to TRBJ2-2; D is unresolved. The CDR3 totals 12 residues. In germline, CDR1 is GTSNPN, CDR2 SVGIG (reference sequence). Trimming cost V 5 bases and J 7 bases, with 11 bases left between them. CDR3 DNA sequence: TGTGCCTGGGGCCAAAGGAACGGGGAGCTGTTTTTT. The encoded protein is CAWGQRNGELFF.

The chain couples TRBV29-1 to TRBJ2-7, with D unresolved. V dropped 6 bases and J dropped 1 base, with 7 bases sitting between them. The CDR3 extends over 11 amino acids. Looked up from germline, CDR1 is SQVTM and CDR2 is ANQGSEA. The CDR3 nucleotides are TGCAGCGTCCTTTTTTCCTACGAGCAGTACTTC. Protein: CSVLFSYEQYF.